This section outlines one T cell receptor beta chain sequence together with its context. Time point defined: pre-sensitization, week 0. Documented treatment: therapeutic diphenylcyclopropenone sensitization with weekly scalp DPC. The record originates from a study of human T cells and chemical hapten exposure. In TCRdb, the RACE reads were re-called with MiXCR into one record per CDR3 protein. Among about 80,000 distinct CDR3 sequences listed, 12% to 15% were seen once. V dropped 3 bases and J dropped 1 base, with 3 bases sitting between them. Germline CDR1 is GTSNPN and CDR2 is SVGIG (reference sequence). The CDR3 is made up of 12 amino acids.

The TCR was taken from a woman aged 50 to 60 with alopecia areata. Some clones in this sample may be carry-over from other donors' samples. The chain combines TRBV30 with TRBJ2-2; D is unclear. This sample comprised whole blood, obtained in connection with sensitization to the hapten diphenylcyclopropenone (DPC). The CDR3, as DNA: TGTGCCTGGAGACAGAACACCGGGGAGCTGTTTTTT. This encodes CAWRQNTGELFF.